The 14 T cell receptor beta chains below come from one sample, sequenced in a study of neurological immune-mediated disorders. TCRdb itself ran the 5' RACE reads through MiXCR, one entry per CDR3 protein. Counted here are 50,000 or so distinct CDR3 sequences, about 23% occurring once; the ten biggest clones make up around 23%. Sequencing input: PBMCs. These receptor sequences come from a woman aged 70 to 79 in good health.

This clonotype was counted ten times or more. The V gene is TRBV20-1, the J gene TRBJ2-3; 8 bases align to TRBD2. This CDR3 has 14 residues. CDR1 DFQATT and CDR2 SNEGSKA come from the germline V gene (reference sequence). V trimming: 6 bases; J trimming: 1 base; junction bases outside the gene matches: 6. This CDR3 reads CSARWRGGTDTQYF. CDR3 DNA: TGCAGTGCGAGGTGGCGGGGGGGCACAGATACGCAGTATTTT.

This clonotype was seen at least ten times. CDR3 DNA: TGTGCCAGCAGCACTGGACTAGCGGGAGGGCGGGAGACCCAGTACTTC. It specifies CASSTGLAGGRETQYF. This chain links TRBV7-2 with TRBJ2-5; 15 bases are shared with TRBD2. The CDR3 has 16 amino acids. After removal of 5 bases from V and 5 bases from J, the junction contained 6 bases not matched to a gene. Looked up from germline, CDR1 is SGHTA and CDR2 is FQGNSA.

The sample holds many counts of this clonotype. The rearrangement joins TRBV5-1 to TRBJ2-5; maybe TRBD1 (6 bases). The CDR3 covers 14 residues. Germline V gene lookup returns CDR1 SGHRS and CDR2 YFSETQ. V was clipped by 3 bases and J by 1 base, with 10 bases between them. The CDR3 reads CASSSGTRQETQYF. CDR3 coding DNA: TGCGCCAGCAGCTCCGGGACACGCCAAGAGACCCAGTACTTC.

This clonotype was counted many times. The genes are TRBV6-1 and TRBJ2-3; TRBD1 agrees at 9 bases. J lost 5 bases, V lost 4 bases, and 7 bases had no gene match. This CDR3 spans 15 amino acids. The V gene's germline CDR1 is MNHNS and CDR2 SASEGT. The CDR3 DNA sequence: TGTGCCAGCAGTGCCCCGGGACAGGGAAGAGATACGCAGTATTTT. Its protein product is CASSAPGQGRDTQYF.

The count of this clonotype is one. Being one base from a much bigger clone, this may be a read error. This likely comes from a read error, as the CDR3 has no conserved phenylalanine or tryptophan at its end. The gene calls are TRBV5-1 and TRBJ1-1; D uncertain. The CDR3 sequence is 11 residues long. Deletions cut 6 bases from V and 1 base from J, with 4 bases between. CDR1 is SGHRS, CDR2 YFSETQ, per germline. The CDR3 protein is CASKENTEAFS. CDR3 coding DNA: TGCGCCAGCAAGGAGAACACTGAAGCTTTCTCT.

This clonotype was seen ten or more times. This chain uses TRBV14 with TRBJ2-3, with 14 positions matching TRBD2. Trimming at V came to 1 base and at J to 2 bases, leaving 2 bases not matched to a gene. Germline values: CDR1 SGHDN, CDR2 FVKESK. The CDR3 loop spans 17 amino acids. DNA for the CDR3: TGTGCCAGCAGCCAAGGGACTAGCGGGAGGACCACAGATACGCAGTATTTT. Its translation: CASSQGTSGRTTDTQYF.

The J gene is TRBJ1-1, the V gene TRBV12-3 or TRBV12-4, with a possible D match to TRBD1 (5 bases). The CDR3 sequence is 13 residues long. V was pared by 5 bases and J by 5 bases, with 12 bases between. CDR3 sequence reads: CASSMTEYTEAFF. The CDR3 nucleotides are TGTGCCAGCAGTATGACAGAGTATACTGAAGCTTTCTTT.

This clonotype was seen many times. This chain connects TRBV10-3 to TRBJ1-2, with D perhaps matching TRBD1 (5 bases). CDR3 length: 14 amino acids. V lost 4 bases, J lost 4 bases, and 13 bases lay in between. CDR1 and CDR2 from the germline V gene are ENHRY and SYGVKD. The CDR3 protein is CAISGQSPGYGYTF. CDR3 DNA: TGTGCCATCAGTGGACAGTCCCCGGGCTATGGCTACACCTTC.

This clonotype was seen repeatedly, ten times or more. The V call is TRBV7-3, the J call TRBJ2-5; D is perhaps TRBD2 (7 bases). V was trimmed by 5 bases and J by 3 bases, leaving 16 bases between them. The CDR3 sequence is 15 residues long. Germline CDR1 reads SGHTA; CDR2 reads FQGTGA. CDR3 in amino acids: CASSPSGGGEETQYF. As DNA, the CDR3 is TGTGCCAGCAGCCCCTCTGGCGGGGGCGAAGAGACCCAGTACTTC.

About this clonotype: This may stem from a read error, because a much larger clone lies one nucleotide away. This chain connects TRBV7-2 to TRBJ2-5; unclear D gene. Germline assignment: CDR1 SGHTA and CDR2 FQGNSA. CDR3 length equals 12 residues. This chain's CDR3 is CASSWGKQAPWF. The CDR3 coding sequence is TGTGCCAGCAGCTGGGGAAAGCAGGCCCCGTGGTTC.

This clonotype was seen a few times. The chain employs TRBV30 and TRBJ2-3; 10 bases fit TRBD1. The V segment lost 3 bases and the J segment 1 base; nucleotides outside the gene matches: 1. The germline gives CDR1 GTSNPN, CDR2 SVGIG (reference sequence). This CDR3 spans 14 amino acids. CDR3: CAWRTGGGTDTQYF. CDR3 sequence (DNA): TGTGCCTGGAGGACAGGGGGCGGCACAGATACGCAGTATTTT.

There are many counts of this clonotype. The CDR3 nucleotides are TGTGCCAGCAGCTCGTCGGACGGATACGAGCAGTACTTC. This translates into CASSSSDGYEQYF. The J gene is TRBJ2-7, the V gene TRBV7-9; no definite D call. V lost 4 bases to trimming and J lost 4 bases, with 11 bases between them. Germline CDR1 and CDR2: SEHNR and FQNEAQ (reference sequence). This CDR3 contains 13 residues.

This clonotype was counted many times. The J gene is TRBJ2-2, the V gene TRBV7-2; 11 nucleotides line up with TRBD2. The J segment lost 8 bases and the V segment lost 4 bases, leaving 3 bases of the junction unmatched. The CDR3 covers 14 residues. CDR1 SGHTA and CDR2 FQGNSA come from the germline V gene. CDR3 protein: CASSSIAGGGELFF. Written as DNA, the CDR3 is TGTGCCAGCAGCTCCATAGCGGGAGGGGGGGAGCTGTTTTTT.

In its sample, this clonotype was seen many times. This may stem from a read error, because a much larger clone lies one nucleotide away. The rearrangement uses TRBV7-9 and TRBJ2-5, with TRBD2 matching 9 bases. V gave up 5 bases and J gave up 4 bases; unmatched junction bases: 11. The germline CDR1 and CDR2 sequences are SEHNR and FQNEAQ (reference sequence). The CDR3 has 16 amino acids. CDR3 coding DNA: TGTGCCAGCAGCGGCGGGACTAGCCGAGGGACAGAGACCCAGTACTTC. This codes for CASSGGTSRGTETQYF. Full variable domain (rest looked up from reference TRBV7-9 and TRBJ2-5): DTGVSQNPRHKITKRGQNVTFRCDPISEHNRLYWYRQTLGQGPEFLTYFQNEAQLEKSRLLSDRFSAERPKGSFSTLEIQRTEQGDSAMYLCASSGGTSRGTETQYFGPGTRLLVL.